Described below is a single T cell receptor beta chain sequence and its context. Its antigen is unidentified. The data were taken from a study of T cells in Graves' hyperthyroidism and ophthalmopathy. Study-wide context: Staff took peripheral blood when the initial diagnosis was made, before any treatment began. Study findings and constraints: A median roughly 6.6 months before onset, the model predicted ophthalmopathy.

Using RNA transcripts as the source, TCR beta CDR3 regions were amplified. HTBI primers were the set used in a first-round RT-PCR of the TCR CDR3. MiXCR, applied by TCRdb to the multiplex PCR reads, yields one record per CDR3 protein. The sample consists of fewer than 450,000 distinct CDR3 sequences, 18% of them appearing once. Diagnoses used clinical symptoms, serum thyroxine and TRAb, thyroid ultrasound and orbital computed tomography. Germline CDR1 reads LNHNV; CDR2 reads YYDKDF (reference sequence). The CDR3 is made up of 16 amino acids. The V gene end was trimmed by 1 base and the J gene end by 6 bases; junction bases not matched to a gene: 8.

The sequencing sample was made of blood. The TCR was taken from a man in his late teens or twenties with Graves' ophthalmopathy. This chain connects TRBV15 to TRBJ2-1; 8 bases map to TRBD2. The CDR3 here is CATSRAAGGILNEQFF. The DNA of the CDR3 is TGTGCCACCAGCAGAGCGGCGGGGGGCATTCTCAATGAGCAGTTCTTC.